This T cell receptor (beta chain) was sequenced during a study of tumor and adjacent non-tumor tissue in lung cancer. Turning to the study itself: Each sample yielded 4 million to 4.5 million productive TCRbeta reads on average.

The template was RNA from unsorted bulk tissue. The V gene's germline CDR1 is DFQATT and CDR2 SNEGSKA (reference sequence). The CDR3 contains 15 residues. As regards this clonotype: The junction shows a germline mismatch at one end, possibly a read error.

A modified ARM-PCR protocol with three rounds of nested PCR amplified TCRbeta. TCRdb fed the multiplex PCR reads into MiXCR, producing one record per CDR3 protein. The table shows 200,000 to 250,000 distinct CDR3 sequences, with 71% occurring only once. The chain uses TRBV20-1 and TRBJ2-1; D is possibly TRBD2 (6 bases). The sequence was obtained from a man aged 60 to 75 with non-small cell lung cancer. Material: lung tumor tissue. The CDR3 DNA follows: TGCAATGCTAGAAGGGCTAACGGGAGTCTAAATGAGCAGTTCTTC. Translating it yields CNARRANGSLNEQFF.